The entry that follows covers one TCR beta chain sequence. What it recognizes is unknown. Researchers ran the PCR with 60 Vbeta and 13 Jbeta primers. Clones were sequenced by immunoSEQ multiplex PCR, and TCRdb holds only the in-frame ones, with some missing. The sample contains approximately 150,000 clones, under 85% of which appear only once. CDR1 is SEHNR, CDR2 FQNEAQ, per germline (reference sequence). The CDR3 consists of 12 residues. Trimming left V 4 bases short and J 3 bases short, with 7 bases between. This record comes from a study of cytomegalovirus exposure and HLA in healthy donors. Study-wide findings and caveats: Accurate predictions that matched the HLA-A and HLA-B alleles of most subjects were reportedly made from TCR beta sequences.

Specimen: PBMCs. This TCR was recovered from a man younger than 30 in good health and CMV-seronegative. The chain joins TRBV7-9 to TRBJ2-7, with D tentatively TRBD2 (6 bases). The CDR3 is CASSSTSYEQYF. CDR3 DNA: TGTGCCAGCAGCTCGACTAGCTACGAGCAGTACTTC.